This T cell receptor (beta chain) is from a study of cytomegalovirus exposure and HLA in healthy donors. The CDR3 spans 16 residues. Germline-derived CDR1 and CDR2 are SGHRS and YFSETQ. The V gene end was trimmed by 4 bases and the J gene end by 2 bases; junction bases not matched to a gene: 8. This PCR relied on a set of 60 Vbeta primers and 13 Jbeta primers. Some clones are missing from TCRdb's copy, which holds only in-frame ones; the method was immunoSEQ multiplex PCR. The repertoire includes approximately 190,000 clones, approximately 80% of them detected once, and over 2.5% sits in the top ten. Study results and limitations: In a later analysis, TCR beta V- and J-gene trimming showed a link to a missense DCLRE1C variant.

As for this clone: Its antigen is unknown.

The gene calls are TRBV5-1 and TRBJ2-3; the match to TRBD2 covers 9 bases. The source material was PBMCs. The TCR was taken from a woman in her 50s in good health and CMV-seropositive. CDR3 residues: CASSPSLAGNTDTQYF. The CDR3, as DNA: TGCGCCAGCAGCCCCAGCCTAGCGGGGAACACAGATACGCAGTATTTT.